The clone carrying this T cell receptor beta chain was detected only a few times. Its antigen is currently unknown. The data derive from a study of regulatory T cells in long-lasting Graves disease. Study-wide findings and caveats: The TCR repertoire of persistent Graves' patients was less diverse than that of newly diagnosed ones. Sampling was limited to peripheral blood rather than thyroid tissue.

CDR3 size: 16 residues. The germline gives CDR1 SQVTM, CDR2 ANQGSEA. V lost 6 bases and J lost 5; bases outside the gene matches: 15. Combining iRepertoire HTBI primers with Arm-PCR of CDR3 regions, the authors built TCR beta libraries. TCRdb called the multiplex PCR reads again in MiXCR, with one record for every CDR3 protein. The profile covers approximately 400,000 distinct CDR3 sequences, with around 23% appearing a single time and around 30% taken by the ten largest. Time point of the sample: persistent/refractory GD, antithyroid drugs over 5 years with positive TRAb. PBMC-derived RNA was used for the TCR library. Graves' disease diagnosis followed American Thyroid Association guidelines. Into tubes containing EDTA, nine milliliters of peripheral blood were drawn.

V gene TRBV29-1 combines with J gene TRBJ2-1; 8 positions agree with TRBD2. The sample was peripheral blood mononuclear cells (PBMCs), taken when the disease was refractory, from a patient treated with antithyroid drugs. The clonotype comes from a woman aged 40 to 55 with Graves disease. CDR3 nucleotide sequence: TGCAGCGTCCCGGGGGGGAGGGCCTCCCCTAACAATGAGCAGTTCTTC. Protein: CSVPGGRASPNNEQFF.